These 5 T cell receptor beta chains originate from one sample sequenced in a study of regulatory T cells in long-lasting Graves disease. The time point: newly diagnosed GD, antithyroid drugs for less than 3 months. Scientists built the TCR library using RNA that was extracted from PBMCs. Sequencing libraries for TCR beta were prepared with iRepertoire HTBI primers and Arm-PCR of CDR3 regions. MiXCR, run by TCRdb on the multiplex PCR reads, gives a single entry per CDR3 protein. The table shows about 470,000 distinct CDR3 sequences, with 16% occurring only once. The same sample was also studied in work on T cells in Graves' hyperthyroidism and ophthalmopathy.

Material: peripheral blood mononuclear cells (PBMCs), obtained at new diagnosis, from a patient treated with antithyroid drugs. The receptors were sampled from a man aged 35-49 years with Graves disease.

This clonotype was seen ten or more times. This chain connects TRBV20-1 to TRBJ1-2, with D uncertain. CDR3 length: 13 amino acids. V was clipped by 2 bases and J by 8 bases, with 15 bases between them. Germline V gene data show CDR1 as DFQATT and CDR2 as SNEGSKA (reference sequence). The CDR3: CSARPGRLEGYTF. The CDR3, as DNA: TGCAGTGCTAGACCGGGGAGGTTGGAGGGCTACACCTTC.

This clonotype has at least ten counts. This chain connects TRBV11-3 to TRBJ2-7; tentatively, D is TRBD1 (5 bases). There are 18 residues in the CDR3. Germline lookup yields CDR1 SGHNT and CDR2 YENEEA. With 1 base removed from V and 0 bases from J, the gap between germline ends came to 19 bases. CDR3 residues: CASSLAGIVSGFSYEQYF. CDR3 sequence (DNA): TGTGCCAGCAGCTTAGCAGGGATCGTTAGTGGTTTCTCCTACGAGCAGTACTTC.

Notes on this clonotype: This sequence may be a read error, since a much larger clone differs from it by one base. The CDR3 protein is CASSYQASTSLKQDF. In DNA form, the CDR3 reads TGTGCCAGCAGCTATCAAGCCTCGACTAGCTTGAAGCAGGACTTC. The rearrangement uses TRBV3-1 and TRBJ2-7; TRBD2 agrees at 7 bases. Germline CDR1 reads LGHDT; CDR2 reads YNNKEL (reference sequence). This CDR3 is built from 15 residues.

This clonotype was picked up many times. The rearrangement joins TRBV5-1 to TRBJ2-3; D is uncertain. This CDR3 comprises 17 residues. Trimming cost V 0 bases and J 0 bases, with 14 bases left between them. Germline-derived CDR1 and CDR2 are SGHRS and YFSETQ. Here the CDR3 reads CASSLGSSSDSTDTQYF. DNA for the CDR3: TGCGCCAGCAGCTTGGGGTCGAGCAGCGATAGCACAGATACGCAGTATTTT.

This clonotype was counted ten times or more. The rearrangement uses TRBV3-1 and TRBJ2-3, with D tentatively TRBD1 (6 bases). The CDR3 consists of 13 residues. V was pared by 2 bases and J by 7 bases, with 10 bases between. Looked up from germline, CDR1 is LGHDT and CDR2 is YNNKEL (reference sequence). Here the CDR3 reads CASSQTGPNTQYF. The DNA of the CDR3 is TGTGCCAGCAGCCAAACAGGGCCAAATACGCAGTATTTT.